This T cell receptor (beta chain) was captured in a study of T cell repertoires in cytomegalovirus infection. Study-wide background: CMV infection and matching HLA type were both indicated by public TCR beta signatures. General study points: What dominated the ex vivo response were HLA-C-restricted CMV-specific TCR beta clonotypes. Individuals carrying CMV plus the relevant HLA were identified by cumulative frequency of public TCR beta families.

From the reads, TCRdb called clonotypes with MiXCR, one entry per CDR3 protein. The data show roughly 720,000 distinct CDR3 sequences, 35% seen once. The CDR3 length is 14 residues. Per germline, CDR1 ENHRY and CDR2 SYGVKD. Worth noting for this clonotype: Its antigen is as yet unknown. A junction boundary mismatches the germline segment, possibly from a read error.

The sequence derives from a human donor in good health (CMV status not recorded). Some clones in this sample may be carry-over from other donors' samples. The chain links TRBV10-3 to TRBJ1-5, with unresolved D. What was sequenced was PBMCs. The CDR3 nucleotides are TGTGCCATCAGTGAGTCAAAGGGCAATCAGCACCAGCATTTT. Amino acids: CAISESKGNQHQHF.